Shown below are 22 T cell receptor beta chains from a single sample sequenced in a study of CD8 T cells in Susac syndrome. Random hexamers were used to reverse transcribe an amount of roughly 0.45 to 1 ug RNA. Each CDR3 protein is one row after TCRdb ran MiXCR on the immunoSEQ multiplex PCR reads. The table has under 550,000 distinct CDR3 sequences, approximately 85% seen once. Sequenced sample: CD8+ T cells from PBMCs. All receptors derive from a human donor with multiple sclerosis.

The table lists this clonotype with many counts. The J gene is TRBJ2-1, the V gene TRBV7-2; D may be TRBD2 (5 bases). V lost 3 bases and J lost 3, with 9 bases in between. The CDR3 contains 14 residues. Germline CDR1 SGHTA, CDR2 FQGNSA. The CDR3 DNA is TGTGCCAGCAGCTTTGTGGGAGACTACAATGAGCAGTTCTTC. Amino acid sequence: CASSFVGDYNEQFF.

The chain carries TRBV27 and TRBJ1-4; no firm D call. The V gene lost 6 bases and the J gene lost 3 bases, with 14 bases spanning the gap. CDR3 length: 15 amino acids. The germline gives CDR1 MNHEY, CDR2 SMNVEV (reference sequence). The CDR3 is CASSPLVLPNEKLFF. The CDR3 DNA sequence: TGTGCCAGCAGCCCCCTGGTGTTACCTAATGAAAAACTGTTTTTT.

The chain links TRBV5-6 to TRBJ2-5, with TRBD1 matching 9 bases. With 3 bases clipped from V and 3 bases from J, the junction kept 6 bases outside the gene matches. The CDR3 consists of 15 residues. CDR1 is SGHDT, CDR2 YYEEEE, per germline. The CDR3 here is CASSSNRDREETQYF. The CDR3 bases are TGTGCCAGCAGCTCCAACCGGGACAGGGAAGAGACCCAGTACTTC.

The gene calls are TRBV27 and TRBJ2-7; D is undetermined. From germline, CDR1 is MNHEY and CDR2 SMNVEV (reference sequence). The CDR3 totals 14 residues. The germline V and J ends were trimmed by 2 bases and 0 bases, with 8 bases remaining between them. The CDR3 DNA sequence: TGTGCCAGCAGTTTACTCAGCAGCTCCTACGAGCAGTACTTC. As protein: CASSLLSSSYEQYF.

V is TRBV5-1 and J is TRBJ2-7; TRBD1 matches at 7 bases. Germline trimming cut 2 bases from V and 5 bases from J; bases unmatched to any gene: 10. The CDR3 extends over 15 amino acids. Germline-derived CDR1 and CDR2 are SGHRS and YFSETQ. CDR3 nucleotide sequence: TGCGCCAGCAGCTTAGGTACAGGGGCGAGGAACGAGCAGTACTTC. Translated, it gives CASSLGTGARNEQYF.

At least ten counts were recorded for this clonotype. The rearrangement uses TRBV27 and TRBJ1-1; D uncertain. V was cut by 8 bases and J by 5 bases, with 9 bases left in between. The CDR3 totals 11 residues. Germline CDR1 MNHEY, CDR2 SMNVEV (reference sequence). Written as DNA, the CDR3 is TGTGCCAGCTCCTGGGGTACTGAAGCTTTCTTT. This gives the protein CASSWGTEAFF.

CDR3 loop: CASSPGLADGELFF. CDR3 sequence (DNA): TGCGCCAGCAGCCCAGGACTAGCGGACGGGGAGCTGTTTTTT. The chain couples TRBV5-1 to TRBJ2-2; 10 nucleotides align to TRBD2. Germline CDR1 SGHRS, CDR2 YFSETQ. V was clipped by 4 bases and J by 7 bases; unmatched bases: 4. The CDR3 runs 14 residues.

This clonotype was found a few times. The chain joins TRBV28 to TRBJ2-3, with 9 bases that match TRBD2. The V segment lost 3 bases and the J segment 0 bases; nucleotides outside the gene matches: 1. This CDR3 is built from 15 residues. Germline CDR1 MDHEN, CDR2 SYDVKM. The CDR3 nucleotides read TGTGCCAGCAGTTTTCTAGCGGGGAGCACAGATACGCAGTATTTT. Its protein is CASSFLAGSTDTQYF.

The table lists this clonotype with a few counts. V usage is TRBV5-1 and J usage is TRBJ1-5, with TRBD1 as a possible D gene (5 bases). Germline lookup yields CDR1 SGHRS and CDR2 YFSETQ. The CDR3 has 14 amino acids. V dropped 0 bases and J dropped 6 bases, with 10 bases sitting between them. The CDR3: CASSLVSGSQPQHF. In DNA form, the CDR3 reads TGCGCCAGCAGCTTGGTTTCAGGGAGTCAGCCCCAGCATTTT.

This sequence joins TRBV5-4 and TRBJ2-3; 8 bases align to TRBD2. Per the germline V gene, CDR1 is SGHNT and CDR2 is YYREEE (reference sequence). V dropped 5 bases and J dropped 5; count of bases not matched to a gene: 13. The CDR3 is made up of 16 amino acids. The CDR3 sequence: CASRSGGPLSLDTQYF. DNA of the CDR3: TGTGCCAGCAGGTCGGGGGGGCCGCTTTCTTTAGATACGCAGTATTTT.

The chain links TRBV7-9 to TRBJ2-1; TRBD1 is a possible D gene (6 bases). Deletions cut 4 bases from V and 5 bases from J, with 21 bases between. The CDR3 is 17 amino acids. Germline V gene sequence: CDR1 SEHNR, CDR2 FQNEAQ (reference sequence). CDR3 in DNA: TGTGCCAGCAGCTCAACTAGACCGGGACACCACAACAATGAGCAGTTCTTC. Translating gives CASSSTRPGHHNNEQFF.

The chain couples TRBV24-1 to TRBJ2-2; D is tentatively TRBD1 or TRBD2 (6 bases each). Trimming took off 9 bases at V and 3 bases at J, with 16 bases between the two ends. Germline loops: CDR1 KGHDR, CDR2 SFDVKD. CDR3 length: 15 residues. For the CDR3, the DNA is TGTGCCACCTCGGAGGGGGGTAGCGACACCGGGGAGCTGTTTTTT. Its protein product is CATSEGGSDTGELFF.

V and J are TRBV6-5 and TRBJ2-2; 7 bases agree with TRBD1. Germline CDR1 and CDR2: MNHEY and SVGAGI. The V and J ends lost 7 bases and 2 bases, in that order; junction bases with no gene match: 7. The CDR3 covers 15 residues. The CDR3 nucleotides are TGTGCCAGCACTAGAGGACAGGTTAACACCGGGGAGCTGTTTTTT. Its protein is CASTRGQVNTGELFF.

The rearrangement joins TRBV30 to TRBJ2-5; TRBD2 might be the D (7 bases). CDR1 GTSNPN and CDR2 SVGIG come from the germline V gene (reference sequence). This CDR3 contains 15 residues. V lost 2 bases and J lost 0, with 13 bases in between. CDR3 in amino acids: CAWSQRGDNQETQYF. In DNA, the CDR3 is TGTGCCTGGAGTCAACGGGGGGACAACCAAGAGACCCAGTACTTC.

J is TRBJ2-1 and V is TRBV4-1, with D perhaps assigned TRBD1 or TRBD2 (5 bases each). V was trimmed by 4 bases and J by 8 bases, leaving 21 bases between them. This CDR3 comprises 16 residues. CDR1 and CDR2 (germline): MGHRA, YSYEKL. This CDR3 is CASSPNPGTGDHEQFF. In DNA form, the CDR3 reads TGCGCCAGCAGCCCGAACCCCGGGACCGGAGACCATGAGCAGTTCTTC.

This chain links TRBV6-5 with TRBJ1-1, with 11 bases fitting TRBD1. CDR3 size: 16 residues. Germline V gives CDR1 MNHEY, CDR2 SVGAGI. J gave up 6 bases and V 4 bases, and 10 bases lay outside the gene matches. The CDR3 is CASSWGQGGGGAEAFF. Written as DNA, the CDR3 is TGTGCCAGCAGTTGGGGACAGGGGGGAGGAGGAGCTGAAGCTTTCTTT.

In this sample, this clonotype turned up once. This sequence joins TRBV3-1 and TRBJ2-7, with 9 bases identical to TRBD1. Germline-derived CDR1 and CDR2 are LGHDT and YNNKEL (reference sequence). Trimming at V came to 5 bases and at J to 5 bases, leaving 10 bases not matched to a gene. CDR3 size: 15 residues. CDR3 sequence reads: CASSSYRGRINEQYF. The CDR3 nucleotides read TGTGCCAGCAGCTCATACAGGGGGCGCATCAACGAGCAGTACTTC.

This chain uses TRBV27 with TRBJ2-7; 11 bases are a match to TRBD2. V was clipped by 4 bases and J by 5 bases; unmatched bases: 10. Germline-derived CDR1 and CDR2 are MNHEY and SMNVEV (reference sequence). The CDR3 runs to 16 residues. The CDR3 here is CASSSLAGGLFHEQYF. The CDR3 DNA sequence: TGTGCCAGCAGTTCCTTAGCGGGAGGGCTATTCCACGAGCAGTACTTC.

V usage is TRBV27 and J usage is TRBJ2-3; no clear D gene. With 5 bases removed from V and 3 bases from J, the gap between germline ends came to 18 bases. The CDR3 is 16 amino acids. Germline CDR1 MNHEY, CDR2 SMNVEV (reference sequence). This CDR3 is CASSPGVERLTDTQYF. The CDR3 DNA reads TGTGCCAGCAGTCCCGGCGTGGAGAGGTTGACAGATACGCAGTATTTT.

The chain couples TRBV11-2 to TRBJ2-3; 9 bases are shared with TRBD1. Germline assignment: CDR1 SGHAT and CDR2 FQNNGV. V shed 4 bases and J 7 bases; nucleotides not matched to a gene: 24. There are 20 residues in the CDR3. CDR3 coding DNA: TGTGCCAGCAGCTCCCCGGGACAGGGACCACGTTCACGACTAACTCATACGCAGTATTTT. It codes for CASSSPGQGPRSRLTHTQYF. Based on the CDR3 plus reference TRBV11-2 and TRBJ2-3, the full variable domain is EAGVAQSPRYKIIEKRQSVAFWCNPISGHATLYWYQQILGQGPKLLIQFQNNGVVDDSQLPKDRFSAERLKGVDSTLKIQPAKLEDSAVYLCASSSPGQGPRSRLTHTQYFGPGTRLTVL.

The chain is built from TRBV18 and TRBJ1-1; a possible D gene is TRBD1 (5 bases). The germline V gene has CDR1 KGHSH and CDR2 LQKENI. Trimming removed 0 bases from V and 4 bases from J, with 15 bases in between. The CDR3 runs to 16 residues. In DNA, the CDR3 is TGTGCCAGCTCACCACCCCGGGCAGGGCCCGGCACTGAAGCTTTCTTT. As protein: CASSPPRAGPGTEAFF.

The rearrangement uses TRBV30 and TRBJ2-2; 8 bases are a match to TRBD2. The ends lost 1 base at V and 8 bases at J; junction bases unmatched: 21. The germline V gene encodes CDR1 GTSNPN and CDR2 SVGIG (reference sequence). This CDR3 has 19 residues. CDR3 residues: CAWSDEDSGTIPRTGELFF. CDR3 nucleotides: TGTGCCTGGAGTGACGAAGATAGCGGGACGATCCCACGGACTGGGGAGCTGTTTTTT.